A selection of T cell receptor beta chains follows, all from one sample in a study of shared clonotypes between healthy human individuals. Profiling relied on immunoSEQ multiplex PCR, and the TCRdb table lists in-frame clones only, not all of them. The data contain fewer than 700,000 clones, roughly 95% of them singletons. The specimen sequenced was naive CD8+ T cells sorted from blood. All receptors derive from a woman in her 30s in good health. Both conserved end residues are part of each CDR3. Where a row states a size, it is once, few, many or the class of an expanded clone; other rows omit it.

14,.,TRBV28,CASRSWVGLVEAFF
16,.,TRBV27,CASSTLRLAGVYEQYF
20,.,TRBV19,CASSIGLAFFRAKSSYEQYF
13,.,TRBV9,CASSVTGDYEQYF
12,once,TRBV30,CAWSVGRNEQFF
15,.,TRBV28,CASSLPRGINEKLFF
15,.,TRBV28,CASSYDGTENTEAFF
14,.,TRBV2,CASEGGPTNEKLFF
13,few,TRBV4-1,CASSQVRNTEAFF
14,.,TRBV27,CASSAGTSGYEQYF
16,.,TRBV14,CASSRRDRVNSYEQYF
15,.,TRBV15,CATSATSGSYYEQFF
16,.,TRBV29-1,CSVVLPRRESSYEQYF
13,.,TRBV9,CASSVESAHGYTF
12,.,TRBV11-2,CASTLGQYEQYF
16,.,TRBV27,CASSINQGDRYYGYTF
14,.,TRBV9,CASSARNSGNTIYF
14,.,TRBV5-1,CASSYTGGSYEQYF
13,once,TRBV4-1,CASSQADWDKQYF
12,.,TRBV6-1,CASSEGPDTQYF
18,.,TRBV4-1,CASSQHLRLAGGNYEQYF
14,.,TRBV27,CASSYLSKRYEQYF
15,.,TRBV11-2,CASSLDLTANYGYTF
14,.,TRBV10-1,CASSPDRNTGELFF
13,once,TRBV7-9,CASSLNPSYEQYF
15,once,TRBV2,CASSESARGNQPQHF
14,.,TRBV7-9,CASSLVLSPDTQYF
12,.,TRBV14,CASSQLPYEQYF
14,.,TRBV19,CASIFRDRAYGYTF
18,.,TRBV4-1,CASSHLQGTSGRTYEQYF
16,.,TRBV27,CASSLRGLAGVYEQYF
14,.,TRBV7-9,CASRGTARSYGYTF
15,.,TRBV13,CASRSGTSGRETQYF
15,.,TRBV27,CASSLPGLVYNEQFF
12,.,TRBV7-9,CASSTGTGSYTF
13,once,TRBV2,CASGGLETGELFF
14,.,TRBV13,CASSKQASSYEQYF
14,.,TRBV6-5,CASSYRSGPYEQYF
17,.,TRBV4-2,CASSQDLWTSENNEQFF
15,.,TRBV28,CASSYDGAVYQPQHF
15,.,TRBV2,CASSEVDGTLYEQYF
15,.,TRBV30,CAWSPGTGGVETQYF
12,.,TRBV28,CASSSPGGTQYF
14,.,TRBV7-9,CASSLVVNYYEQYF
14,.,TRBV4-1,CASSQGQPFGPQHF
15,.,TRBV27,CASSATGSSAATQYF
14,.,TRBV15,CATIDSDVDTEAFF
14,.,TRBV28,CASSLDRSSYEQYF